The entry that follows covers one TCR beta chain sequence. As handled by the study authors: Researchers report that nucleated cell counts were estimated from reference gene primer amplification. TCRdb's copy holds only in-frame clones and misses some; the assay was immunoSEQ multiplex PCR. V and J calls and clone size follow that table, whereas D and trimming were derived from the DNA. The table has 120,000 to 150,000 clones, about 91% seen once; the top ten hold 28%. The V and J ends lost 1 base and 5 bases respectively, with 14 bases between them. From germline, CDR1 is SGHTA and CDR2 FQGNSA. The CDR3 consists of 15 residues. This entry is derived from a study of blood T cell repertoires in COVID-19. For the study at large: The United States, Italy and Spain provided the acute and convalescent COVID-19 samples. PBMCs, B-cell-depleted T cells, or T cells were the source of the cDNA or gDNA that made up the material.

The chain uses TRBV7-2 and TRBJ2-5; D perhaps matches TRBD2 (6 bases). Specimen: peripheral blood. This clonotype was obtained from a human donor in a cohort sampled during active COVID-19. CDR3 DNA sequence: TGTGCCAGCAGCTTAGAATGGACTATTGGGGAGACCCAGTACTTC. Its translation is CASSLEWTIGETQYF.